Below, 13 T cell receptor beta chains from the same sample are listed, as sequenced in a study of blood T cells in healthy people across ages. The use of a sample-barcoded 5' primer and a J-beta primer mix characterized a second PCR of about 7 to 12 cycles. TCRdb recomputed calls from the 5' RACE reads with MiXCR, one row per CDR3 protein. The sample contains roughly 2 million distinct CDR3 sequences, about 49% of which appear only once. Source material: blood. All receptors come from a woman between 40 and 55 years old in good health.

The chain employs TRBV5-1 and TRBJ2-3; D gene uncertain. The germline V gene has CDR1 SGHRS and CDR2 YFSETQ. The CDR3 consists of 12 residues. Trimming stripped 0 bases from V and 11 bases from J, with 10 bases between. The CDR3 here is CASSLEGPLQYF. As DNA, the CDR3 is TGCGCCAGCAGCTTGGAAGGCCCCCTGCAGTATTTT. Based on the CDR3 plus reference TRBV5-1 and TRBJ2-3, the full variable domain is KAGVTQTPRYLIKTRGQQVTLSCSPISGHRSVSWYQQTPGQGLQFLFEYFSETQRNKGNFPGRFSGRQFSNSRSEMNVSTLELGDSALYLCASSLEGPLQYFGPGTRLTVL.

This clonotype has a handful of counts. The chain couples TRBV24-1 to TRBJ2-3; 11 bases line up with TRBD2. The CDR3 consists of 16 residues. Germline V CDR1 and CDR2: KGHDR, SFDVKD. V gave up 5 bases and J gave up 0 bases; unmatched junction bases: 3. Here the CDR3 reads CATSGLAGTSTDTQYF. The CDR3 coding sequence is TGTGCCACCAGTGGACTAGCGGGGACTAGCACAGATACGCAGTATTTT.

The CDR3 loop reads CASSSELAGSYEQYF. The CDR3 nucleotides read TGTGCCAGCAGCTCAGAACTAGCGGGGAGCTACGAGCAGTACTTC. J is TRBJ2-7 and V is TRBV7-2, with 10 bases matching TRBD2. J was trimmed by 3 bases and V by 4 bases; bases with no gene match: 6. CDR3 size: 15 residues. The germline CDR1 and CDR2 sequences are SGHTA and FQGNSA.

This clonotype has only a few counts. The genes are TRBV4-1 and TRBJ1-2; tentatively, D is TRBD1 (5 bases). The CDR3 is 15 residues long. Trimming removed 0 bases at V and 1 base at J, with 9 bases between. Germline V gene data show CDR1 as MGHRA and CDR2 as YSYEKL. The DNA for the CDR3 is TGCGCCAGCAGCCAAGATGACAGCATTAACTATGGCTACACCTTC. Translated, it gives CASSQDDSINYGYTF.

The chain employs TRBV28 and TRBJ2-6; D possibly corresponds to TRBD2 (6 bases). With 2 bases removed from V and 2 bases from J, the gap between germline ends came to 10 bases. Germline assignment: CDR1 MDHEN and CDR2 SYDVKM. CDR3 length: 16 residues. CDR3 sequence (DNA): TGTGCCAGCAGTTTAGGAGGGTTGACTGGGGCCAACGTCCTGACTTTC. It yields the protein CASSLGGLTGANVLTF.

The rearrangement links TRBV7-9 to TRBJ2-1; no clear D gene. V lost 5 bases to trimming and J lost 0 bases, with 11 bases between them. Per germline, CDR1 SEHNR and CDR2 FQNEAQ (reference sequence). The CDR3 covers 15 residues. This CDR3 reads CASSLAAPSYNEQFF. CDR3 sequence (DNA): TGTGCCAGCAGCCTGGCGGCCCCCTCCTACAATGAGCAGTTCTTC.

This clonotype was counted between two and nine times. This rearrangement joins TRBV6-1 to TRBJ1-2, with D possibly TRBD1 on 5 matching bases. From germline, CDR1 is MNHNS and CDR2 SASEGT. The CDR3 contains 12 residues. The ends were cut back, 2 bases at V and 10 bases at J, with 11 bases in the middle. The CDR3, as DNA: TGTGCCAGCAGTGAAATGCGACAGCTCTACACCTTC. Protein: CASSEMRQLYTF.

The J gene is TRBJ2-3, the V gene TRBV28; 7 bases agree with TRBD2. Germline V lookup: CDR1 MDHEN, CDR2 SYDVKM. J lost 0 bases, V lost 5 bases, and 11 bases had no gene match. The CDR3 length is 17 residues. The CDR3 DNA sequence: TGTGCCAGCAGTCCCTACACGGGGGGATCTAGCACAGATACGCAGTATTTT. Translating gives CASSPYTGGSSTDTQYF.

This clonotype was seen only a few times. This chain joins TRBV10-1 and TRBJ2-5, with TRBD1 identical over 10 bases. The CDR3 sequence is 15 residues long. V was pared by 0 bases and J by 3 bases, with 1 base of the junction left unmatched. Germline V gene sequence: CDR1 WNHNN, CDR2 SYGVQD (reference sequence). The CDR3 loop is CASSESGQGKETQYF. In DNA form, the CDR3 reads TGCGCCAGCAGTGAGTCGGGACAGGGGAAAGAGACCCAGTACTTC.

The CDR3 coding sequence is TGTGCCAGCACGGCCACGAGCTCGATCTACGAGCAGTACTTC. Amino acid sequence: CASTATSSIYEQYF. The chain has TRBV28 and TRBJ2-7; D is ambiguous. The V and J ends lost 7 bases and 3 bases respectively, with 16 bases between them. Germline V gene sequence: CDR1 MDHEN, CDR2 SYDVKM. This CDR3 spans 14 amino acids.

The chain joins TRBV12-3 or TRBV12-4 to TRBJ2-7; a weak D match, TRBD2 (6 bases). Trimming cost V 4 bases and J 2 bases, with 24 bases left between them. This CDR3 spans 18 amino acids. DNA for the CDR3: TGTGCCAGCAGTTCCCAATCCCCGGAAGGGAGGAAGGCCTACGAGCAGTACTTC. Translation: CASSSQSPEGRKAYEQYF.

This clonotype was detected only a few times. The rearrangement links TRBV7-3 to TRBJ1-6; 7 bases match TRBD1. Germline V gives CDR1 SGHTA, CDR2 FQGTGA. The CDR3 runs to 16 residues. The V segment lost 5 bases and the J segment 9 bases; nucleotides outside the gene matches: 13. The CDR3 region is CASSVETGTVFSPLHF. For the CDR3, the DNA is TGTGCCAGCAGCGTAGAGACAGGGACCGTCTTTTCACCCCTCCACTTT.

The chain is built from TRBV20-1 and TRBJ1-5, with TRBD1 identical over 7 bases. V was clipped by 1 base and J by 4 bases; unmatched bases: 4. This CDR3 comprises 14 residues. From germline, CDR1 is DFQATT and CDR2 SNEGSKA (reference sequence). In nucleotides, the CDR3 is TGCAGTGCTAGAGGCGGACAGGAGAATCAGCCCCAGCATTTT. Translation gives CSARGGQENQPQHF.